The 27 T cell receptor beta chains given below trace back to one sample, sequenced in a study of T cells in Graves' hyperthyroidism and ophthalmopathy. Amplified regions were TCR beta CDR3 sequences from RNA transcripts. TCR CDR3 underwent first-round RT-PCR with the HTBI primer set. TCRdb used MiXCR to reprocess the multiplex PCR reads, holding one entry per CDR3 protein. The sample records fewer than 500,000 distinct CDR3 sequences, roughly 15% being singletons. Sequencing input: blood. The receptor source for this set is a man aged 18 to 29 with Graves' ophthalmopathy.

This clonotype was found many times. CDR3 in amino acids: CASSLVFPGQGNQPQHF. The CDR3 DNA reads as TGTGCCAGCAGCTTGGTCTTCCCGGGACAGGGAAATCAGCCCCAGCATTTT. The chain employs TRBV5-6 and TRBJ1-5; TRBD1 matches at 9 bases. The CDR3 totals 17 residues. V lost 0 bases, J lost 4 bases, and 8 bases stayed unmatched. The germline CDR1 and CDR2 sequences are SGHDT and YYEEEE. The whole variable domain, filled in from reference TRBV5-6 and TRBJ1-5, reads DAGVTQSPTHLIKTRGQQVTLRCSPKSGHDTVSWYQQALGQGPQFIFQYYEEEERQRGNFPDRFSGHQFPNYSSELNVNALLLGDSALYLCASSLVFPGQGNQPQHFGDGTRLSIL.

This clonotype was seen only a few times. The chain combines TRBV27 with TRBJ2-2; D perhaps matches TRBD1 (5 bases). From germline, CDR1 is MNHEY and CDR2 SMNVEV (reference sequence). V was trimmed by 6 bases and J by 4 bases, leaving 21 bases between them. The CDR3 runs 17 residues. The CDR3 region has the DNA TGTGCCAGCAGCCCGCGATGGCAGGGTTTGACCACCGGGGAGCTGTTTTTT. Protein product: CASSPRWQGLTTGELFF.

Many counts were recorded for this clonotype. The rearrangement uses TRBV20-1 and TRBJ2-7; 7 nucleotides line up with TRBD2. Germline V gene lookup returns CDR1 DFQATT and CDR2 SNEGSKA (reference sequence). This CDR3 region has 16 residues. With V trimmed by 2 bases and J by 0 bases, 10 bases remained unmatched. In DNA form, the CDR3 reads TGCAGTGCTAGACCCCCTAGAGCGGGGAGCTCCTACGAGCAGTACTTC. Its protein is CSARPPRAGSSYEQYF.

This chain joins TRBV12-3 or TRBV12-4 and TRBJ2-2, with TRBD2 as a possible D gene (6 bases). Trimming removed 6 bases at V and 4 bases at J, with 18 bases between. This CDR3 has 16 residues. In DNA, the CDR3 is TGTGCCAGCAGAAGCCGGGACGGGGGAGCCACCGGGGAGCTGTTTTTT. Protein product: CASRSRDGGATGELFF.

J is TRBJ2-1 and V is TRBV11-3, with 10 bases matching TRBD2. This CDR3 contains 18 residues. Germline CDR1 SGHNT, CDR2 YENEEA. Trimming at V came to 5 bases and at J to 1 base, leaving 11 bases not matched to a gene. The CDR3 loop reads CASSPNHQAGGSYNEQFF. The DNA of the CDR3 is TGTGCCAGCAGCCCGAACCACCAAGCGGGGGGGTCCTACAATGAGCAGTTCTTC.

The sample holds many counts of this clonotype. The chain uses TRBV6-1 and TRBJ2-5; D possibly corresponds to TRBD1 (6 bases). Trimming took off 7 bases at V and 5 bases at J, with 14 bases between the two ends. The CDR3 extends over 13 amino acids. Germline V gene sequence: CDR1 MNHNS, CDR2 SASEGT. Here the CDR3 DNA reads TGTGCCAGCATAGGGGACAAGCTGGAGACCCAGTACTTC. This encodes CASIGDKLETQYF.

This clonotype was picked up many times. The chain couples TRBV2 to TRBJ2-7; possibly TRBD2 for D (7 bases). The germline V gene has CDR1 SNHLY and CDR2 FYNNEI. The CDR3 has 15 amino acids. Trimming shortened V by 6 bases and J by 7 bases, and 22 bases separated the two germline ends. CDR3 loop: CASSGVGGLLGEQYF. CDR3 nucleotide sequence: TGTGCCAGCAGCGGAGTGGGGGGGCTGCTGGGTGAGCAGTACTTC.

The rearrangement joins TRBV5-1 to TRBJ1-4, with D perhaps matching TRBD1 (6 bases). V dropped 0 bases and J dropped 5 bases, with 11 bases sitting between them. Germline V CDR1 and CDR2: SGHRS, YFSETQ. There are 15 residues in the CDR3. CDR3 DNA sequence: TGCGCCAGCAGCTTGGCGGCAGGGGACAATGAAAAACTGTTTTTT. Translating it yields CASSLAAGDNEKLFF.

This clonotype has only a few counts. The genes are TRBV11-2 and TRBJ2-4; TRBD1 agrees at 7 bases. Looked up from germline, CDR1 is SGHAT and CDR2 is FQNNGV. Trimming removed 5 bases from V and 0 bases from J; junction bases left unmatched: 22. The CDR3 spans 21 residues. In nucleotides, the CDR3 is TGTGCCAGCAGCAAATTTCCCGGGACAGATGAGTCAGATGAAGCCAAAAACATTCAGTACTTC. Its translation is CASSKFPGTDESDEAKNIQYF.

In its sample, this clonotype was seen many times. The chain is built from TRBV28 and TRBJ1-2, with 8 bases identical to TRBD1. Germline CDR1 MDHEN, CDR2 SYDVKM. V dropped 3 bases and J dropped 7; count of bases not matched to a gene: 4. There are 13 residues in the CDR3. For the CDR3, the DNA is TGTGCCAGCAGTTTTTTGCAGGGGGCTGGCTACACCTTC. This translates into CASSFLQGAGYTF.

This clonotype was seen many times. The chain combines TRBV20-1 with TRBJ2-1, with 12 bases lining up with TRBD2. This CDR3 has 13 amino acids. Losses at the gene ends were 5 bases for V and 8 bases for J; bases not matched to a gene: 4. The germline gives CDR1 DFQATT, CDR2 SNEGSKA (reference sequence). The CDR3 DNA reads TGCAGTGCTCGACTAGCGGGAGACTATGAGCAGTTCTTC. Residues: CSARLAGDYEQFF.

The rearrangement joins TRBV19 to TRBJ1-5; TRBD1 agrees at 7 bases. Germline assignment: CDR1 LNHDA and CDR2 SQIVND (reference sequence). The CDR3 covers 17 residues. Trimming took 3 bases from V and 0 from J; bases not matched to a gene: 8. Here the CDR3 reads CASSIDREKGSNQPQHF. The CDR3 DNA sequence: TGTGCCAGTAGTATCGACAGGGAGAAGGGTAGCAATCAGCCCCAGCATTTT. The full variable domain, its missing parts supplied by reference TRBV19 and TRBJ1-5, is DGGITQSPKYLFRKEGQNVTLSCEQNLNHDAMYWYRQDPGQGLRLIYYSQIVNDFQKGDIAEGYSVSREKKESFPLTVTSAQKNPTAFYLCASSIDREKGSNQPQHFGDGTRLSIL.

In its sample, this clonotype was seen many times. The gene calls are TRBV5-1 and TRBJ2-7, with D tentatively TRBD1 or TRBD2 (5 bases each). Germline CDR1 SGHRS, CDR2 YFSETQ. V gave up 6 bases and J gave up 5 bases, with 15 bases separating them. This CDR3 has 13 amino acids. The chain's CDR3 is CASNSKWGHEQYF. In DNA, the CDR3 is TGCGCCAGCAACAGCAAGTGGGGACACGAGCAGTACTTC.

The sample holds a few counts of this clonotype. V and J are TRBV7-9 and TRBJ1-2; perhaps TRBD1 as D (5 bases). The CDR3 covers 19 residues. Trimming left V 2 bases short and J 1 base short, with 23 bases between. Looked up from germline, CDR1 is SEHNR and CDR2 is FQNEAQ (reference sequence). DNA of the CDR3: TGTGCCAGCAGCTTAAGCAGTCGTAGGGGCGCGGGGGTTAACTATGGCTACACCTTC. Protein sequence: CASSLSSRRGAGVNYGYTF.

This clonotype was counted between two and nine times. This chain links TRBV4-2 with TRBJ1-1; D is possibly TRBD1 (6 bases). Trimming removed 0 bases from V and 5 bases from J, with 10 bases in between. The CDR3 length is 14 residues. Germline V gene lookup returns CDR1 LGHNA and CDR2 YNFKEQ. CDR3 protein: CASSQDTGWTEAFF. In DNA form, the CDR3 reads TGTGCCAGCAGCCAAGATACAGGGTGGACTGAAGCTTTCTTT.

The CDR3 region is CASSPVWLAGGNNEQFF. CDR3 bases: TGTGCCAGCAGCCCCGTGTGGCTAGCGGGGGGCAACAATGAGCAGTTCTTC. The chain employs TRBV4-2 and TRBJ2-1; TRBD2 agrees at 11 bases. The V gene end was trimmed by 4 bases and the J gene end by 5 bases; junction bases not matched to a gene: 10. The CDR3 has 17 amino acids. Germline-derived CDR1 and CDR2 are LGHNA and YNFKEQ.

V usage is TRBV12-3 or TRBV12-4 and J usage is TRBJ1-3; tentative D call: TRBD1 (5 bases). The CDR3 runs to 15 residues. V lost 6 bases and J 8 bases, leaving 20 bases between the germline ends. CDR3 nucleotide sequence: TGTGCCAGCAGGGGGGACCCTAGCCTTGGGGACACCATATATTTT. Protein sequence: CASRGDPSLGDTIYF.

The chain joins TRBV19 to TRBJ1-3; D is undetermined. The CDR3 contains 14 residues. Between the trimmed V and J ends, which lost 6 bases and 0 bases, there was a span of 9 bases. Germline loops: CDR1 LNHDA, CDR2 SQIVND (reference sequence). CDR3 sequence reads: CASSEVFSGNTIYF. In nucleotides, the CDR3 is TGTGCCAGTAGCGAGGTCTTCTCTGGAAACACCATATATTTT.

The sample holds many counts of this clonotype. The chain employs TRBV9 and TRBJ2-3; D call uncertain. Germline values: CDR1 SGDLS, CDR2 YYNGEE. The CDR3 consists of 16 residues. The V end was cut by 0 bases, the J end by 2 bases, with 13 bases between. CDR3 amino acids: CASSVGEVADTDTQYF. The CDR3 bases are TGTGCCAGCAGCGTAGGTGAGGTAGCAGACACAGATACGCAGTATTTT. The full variable domain, rest sourced from reference TRBV9 and TRBJ2-3, is DSGVTQTPKHLITATGQRVTLRCSPRSGDLSVYWYQQSLDQGLQFLIQYYNGEERAKGNILERFSAQQFPDLHSELNLSSLELGDSALYFCASSVGEVADTDTQYFGPGTRLTVL.

This clonotype has a count of ten or more. The chain combines TRBV7-9 with TRBJ2-1; 7 nucleotides match TRBD2. Germline V gives CDR1 SEHNR, CDR2 FQNEAQ (reference sequence). The junction had 8 bases not matched to a gene; V was cut back by 1 base and J by 5 bases. This CDR3 has 16 residues. CDR3 sequence (DNA): TGTGCCAGCAGCTTAGGGTTTCGGGACTACGACAATGAGCAGTTCTTC. This sequence encodes CASSLGFRDYDNEQFF.

This clonotype appeared many times. The CDR3 spells CASSQRHSTDTQYF. In DNA, the CDR3 is TGTGCCAGCAGCCAACGACATAGCACAGATACGCAGTATTTT. The genes are TRBV3-1 and TRBJ2-3; no definite D call. Germline V lookup: CDR1 LGHDT, CDR2 YNNKEL (reference sequence). The length of the CDR3 is 14 residues. V was clipped by 2 bases and J by 0 bases, with 6 bases between them.

This sequence joins TRBV10-1 and TRBJ2-7, with D perhaps assigned TRBD1 or TRBD2 (5 bases each). The CDR3 loop spans 16 amino acids. Germline assignment: CDR1 WNHNN and CDR2 SYGVQD (reference sequence). V was trimmed by 9 bases and J by 7 bases, leaving 28 bases between them. CDR3 protein: CASADSRGRSELEQYF. DNA for the CDR3: TGCGCCAGTGCAGATTCTCGGGGCAGGAGTGAATTGGAGCAGTACTTC.

This chain connects TRBV28 to TRBJ2-2; TRBD1 or TRBD2 may be the D gene (5 bases each). Germline CDR1 MDHEN, CDR2 SYDVKM. The CDR3 sequence is 17 residues long. V gave up 3 bases and J gave up 0 bases, with 14 bases separating them. CDR3 protein: CASSFYSGRANTGELFF. In DNA form, the CDR3 reads TGTGCCAGCAGTTTCTACTCGGGACGGGCGAACACCGGGGAGCTGTTTTTT.

Many counts were recorded for this clonotype. The chain carries TRBV7-9 and TRBJ1-4; D uncertain. Germline assignment: CDR1 SEHNR and CDR2 FQNEAQ (reference sequence). The V and J ends lost 5 bases and 3 bases respectively, with 7 bases between them. This CDR3 contains 13 residues. This chain's CDR3 is CASSLRANEKLFF. CDR3 DNA: TGTGCCAGCAGCCTCCGGGCTAATGAAAAACTGTTTTTT.

This clonotype has more than one count but fewer than ten. Here the CDR3 DNA reads TGTGCCAGCAGCGGGGGGGCGGTGCAGCCCCAGCATTTT. Its translation is CASSGGAVQPQHF. J is TRBJ1-5 and V is TRBV7-9; tentative D call: TRBD1 (6 bases). Germline V gives CDR1 SEHNR, CDR2 FQNEAQ (reference sequence). V was cut by 5 bases and J by 7 bases, with 12 bases left in between. The length of the CDR3 is 13 residues.

V is TRBV6-5 and J is TRBJ2-7; D uncertain. The CDR3 consists of 15 residues. Trimming removed 0 bases at V and 0 bases at J, with 9 bases between. Germline CDR1 is MNHEY and CDR2 is SVGAGI. CDR3 sequence: CASSYSDGPSYEQYF. In DNA, the CDR3 is TGTGCCAGCAGTTACTCTGATGGCCCCTCCTACGAGCAGTACTTC.

There are many counts of this clonotype. J is TRBJ1-2 and V is TRBV12-5; unclear D gene. This CDR3 has 15 residues. Germline V gene data show CDR1 as LGHNT and CDR2 as FRNRAP. Trimming removed 4 bases from V and 0 bases from J, with 12 bases in between. CDR3 coding DNA: TGTGCTAGTGGTTCCCGGGATTCAGCTAACTATGGCTACACCTTC. This gives the protein CASGSRDSANYGYTF.